Presented here are 9 T cell receptor beta chains from one specimen sequenced in a study of neurological immune-mediated disorders (dated by TCRdb to the late 2010s). Libraries were built with 5' RACE. The sample was run on an Illumina HiSeq 2500. TCRdb took the public reads, trimmed them with fastp at Q25, ran MiXCR for clone calling and kept in-frame beta chains. A single entry per CDR3 protein holds the most common genes and DNA from its merged rows. A total of tens of thousands of distinct CDR3 sequences appear in this sample, 5% to 5.5% of them only once. Of the sample, around 2.3% falls within the top ten clones. Source material: PBMCs. Source of these receptors: a woman aged 25 to 39 with multiple sclerosis.

There are many counts of this clonotype. The gene calls are TRBV5-1 and TRBJ2-7; TRBD2 is a possible D gene (6 bases). The CDR3 length is 14 residues. Trimming removed 0 bases at V and 3 bases at J, with 10 bases between. Germline lookup yields CDR1 SGHRS and CDR2 YFSETQ. In DNA form, the CDR3 reads TGCGCCAGCAGCTTGGCCGTGGGGGGCTACGAGCAGTACTTC. Protein sequence: CASSLAVGGYEQYF.

This clonotype was counted at least ten times. The genes are TRBV12-3 or TRBV12-4 and TRBJ1-2, with a weak D call TRBD1 (6 bases). This CDR3 is built from 14 residues. V was clipped by 3 bases and J by 6 bases, with 14 bases between them. CDR3 bases: TGTGCCAGCAGTTTTAACAGGGATGGGAATGGCTACACCTTC. Its protein product is CASSFNRDGNGYTF.

This clonotype was seen ten or more times. V usage is TRBV20-1 and J usage is TRBJ2-2; 9 bases are a match to TRBD2. The germline V gene has CDR1 DFQATT and CDR2 SNEGSKA (reference sequence). Trimming removed 4 bases from V and 4 bases from J; junction bases left unmatched: 7. The CDR3 spans 15 residues. The CDR3 DNA follows: TGCAGTGCTATCCGTAGCGGGAGCGGCACCGGGGAGCTGTTTTTT. Protein product: CSAIRSGSGTGELFF.

This clonotype was counted ten times or more. This rearrangement joins TRBV28 to TRBJ2-3; 8 bases match TRBD1. CDR1 MDHEN and CDR2 SYDVKM come from the germline V gene. The CDR3 extends over 16 amino acids. V trimming: 6 bases; J trimming: 1 base; junction bases outside the gene matches: 9. CDR3: CASSPGQGTGTDTQYF. The CDR3 coding sequence is TGTGCCAGCAGCCCTGGACAGGGTACGGGCACAGATACGCAGTATTTT.

This clonotype was observed at least ten times. CDR3 bases: TGTGCCAGCAGCCCTAATTTTCCACTGGACAGTCAAGAGACCCAGTACTTC. This codes for CASSPNFPLDSQETQYF. The V call is TRBV7-2, the J call TRBJ2-5; D perhaps matches TRBD1 (6 bases). Trimming removed 5 bases at V and 2 bases at J, with 21 bases between. Germline V gives CDR1 SGHTA, CDR2 FQGNSA. The CDR3 consists of 17 residues. Full variable domain (outside the CDR3, taken from reference TRBV7-2 and TRBJ2-5): GAGVSQSPSNKVTEKGKDVELRCDPISGHTALYWYRQSLGQGLEFLIYFQGNSAPDKSGLPSDRFSAERTGGSVSTLTIQRTQQEDSAVYLCASSPNFPLDSQETQYFGPGTRLLVL.

This clonotype was detected many times. This chain connects TRBV7-6 to TRBJ1-4; possibly TRBD1 for D (5 bases). The V end lost 6 bases, the J end lost 8 bases, and 19 bases lay between the germline ends. Germline assignment: CDR1 SGHVS and CDR2 FNYEAQ. This CDR3 has 15 residues. Here the CDR3 DNA reads TGTGCCAGCAGTAAGGCGGCGGAATGGGGGGAAAAACTGTTTTTT. It translates to CASSKAAEWGEKLFF.

The table lists this clonotype with many counts. The V call is TRBV9, the J call TRBJ2-1, with D perhaps matching TRBD1 (5 bases). Per germline, CDR1 SGDLS and CDR2 YYNGEE. Trimming shortened V by 0 bases and J by 5 bases, and 24 bases separated the two germline ends. The CDR3 is 19 amino acids. CDR3 protein: CASSVAGRGMTAEDNEQFF. In nucleotides, the CDR3 is TGTGCCAGCAGCGTAGCGGGTAGGGGTATGACAGCCGAAGACAATGAGCAGTTCTTC.

The chain recombines TRBV28 with TRBJ1-2; D not resolved. Trimming took off 8 bases at V and 0 bases at J, with 10 bases between the two ends. This CDR3 is built from 13 residues. In germline, CDR1 is MDHEN, CDR2 SYDVKM. CDR3 in amino acids: CASRGSPNYGYTF. Here the CDR3 DNA reads TGTGCCAGCCGGGGATCGCCTAACTATGGCTACACCTTC.

The sample holds many counts of this clonotype. The gene calls are TRBV10-3 and TRBJ2-3; 8 nucleotides agree with TRBD2. Germline V lookup: CDR1 ENHRY, CDR2 SYGVKD. This CDR3 has 17 amino acids. With V trimmed by 4 bases and J by 2 bases, 11 bases remained unmatched. The CDR3 DNA reads TGTGCCATCAGTGCCGGGGGGGGCGGCCCCTCCACAGATACGCAGTATTTT. It specifies CAISAGGGGPSTDTQYF.